This paragraph reports one TCR beta chain. Its antigen is not identified. The sample comes from a study of cytomegalovirus exposure and HLA in healthy donors. Findings and caveats of the study: Rarity marked most TCR sequences, yet some public TCRs occurred in many donors.

Generated by immunoSEQ multiplex PCR, the TCRdb table keeps only in-frame clones and is missing some. Among approximately 54,000 clones listed, around nine tenths were seen once. The clonotype was recovered from a woman aged 18 to 35 in good health and CMV-seropositive. The sample consisted of PBMCs.

The CDR3 coding sequence is TGTGCCAGGACCTTGGGGCGGTATCGGTTCGACGAGCAGTACTTC. Translating it yields CARTLGRYRFDEQYF. This chain uses TRBV6-8 with TRBJ2-7; D possibly corresponds to TRBD1 (5 bases). Germline values: CDR1 MNHGY, CDR2 SAAAGT. The CDR3 is 15 residues long. Trimming took 9 bases from V and 5 from J, leaving 23 bases between them.